The source of this T cell receptor beta chain is a study of CD4 and CD8 cells across lung adenocarcinoma regions. A word on this clonotype: Sequence at one end of the junction differs from germline and may be a read error.

The CDR3 covers 15 residues. Germline V gene data show CDR1 as SGHVS and CDR2 as FNYEAQ. Donors had localized lung adenocarcinoma, a non-small cell lung cancer. TCRdb independently ran MiXCR on the PCR reads; one entry per CDR3 protein. The sample yields fewer than 25,000 distinct CDR3 sequences, roughly half seen once. The chain joins TRBV7-6 to TRBJ2-3, with D tentatively TRBD1 or TRBD2 (5 bases each). This clonotype originated in a female donor with lung adenocarcinoma. The CD4 and CD8 labels of this study may be unreliable. The sequenced sample consisted of CD8+ T cells from the center of a lung tumor. The CDR3 loop is CASSPGLGATNTQYF. The CDR3 coding sequence is TGTGCCAGCAGCCCGGGGCTGGGAGCCACAAATACGCAGTATTTC.